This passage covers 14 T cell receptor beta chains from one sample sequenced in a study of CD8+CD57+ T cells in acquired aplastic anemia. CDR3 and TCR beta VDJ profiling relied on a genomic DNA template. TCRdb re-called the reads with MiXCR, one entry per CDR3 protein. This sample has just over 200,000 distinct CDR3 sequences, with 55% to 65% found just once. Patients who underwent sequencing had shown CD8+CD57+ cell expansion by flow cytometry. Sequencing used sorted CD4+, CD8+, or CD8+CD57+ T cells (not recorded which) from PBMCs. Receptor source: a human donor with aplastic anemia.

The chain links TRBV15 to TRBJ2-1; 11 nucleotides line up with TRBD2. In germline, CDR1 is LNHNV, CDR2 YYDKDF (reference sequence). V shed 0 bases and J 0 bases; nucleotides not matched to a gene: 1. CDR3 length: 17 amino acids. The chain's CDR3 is CATSRETSGNSYNEQFF. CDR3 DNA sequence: TGTGCCACCAGCAGAGAGACTAGCGGGAACTCCTACAATGAGCAGTTCTTC.

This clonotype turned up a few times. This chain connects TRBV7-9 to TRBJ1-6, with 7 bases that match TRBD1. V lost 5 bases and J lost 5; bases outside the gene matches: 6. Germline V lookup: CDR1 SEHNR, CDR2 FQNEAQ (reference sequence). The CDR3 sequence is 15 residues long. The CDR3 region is CASSPIDRDNSPLHF. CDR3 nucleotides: TGTGCCAGCAGCCCCATCGACAGGGATAATTCACCCCTCCACTTT.

In DNA, the CDR3 is TGCAGCGTTGATCGACTAGCGGGGGGCCCTACGCAGTATTTT. This gives the protein CSVDRLAGGPTQYF. This chain uses TRBV29-1 with TRBJ2-3, with 13 bases fitting TRBD2. The CDR3 contains 14 residues. V trimming: 3 bases; J trimming: 8 bases; junction bases outside the gene matches: 5. CDR1 SQVTM and CDR2 ANQGSEA come from the germline V gene.

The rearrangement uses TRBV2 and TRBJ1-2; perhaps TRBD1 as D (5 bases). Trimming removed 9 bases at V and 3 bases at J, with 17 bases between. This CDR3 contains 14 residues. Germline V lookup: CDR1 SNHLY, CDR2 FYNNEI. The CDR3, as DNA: TGTGCCAGTACCGAACGGGGCTGGGACTATGGCTACACCTTC. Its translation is CASTERGWDYGYTF. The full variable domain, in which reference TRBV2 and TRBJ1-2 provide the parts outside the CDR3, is EPEVTQTPSHQVTQMGQEVILRCVPISNHLYFYWYRQILGQKVEFLVSFYNNEISEKSEIFDDQFSVERPDGSNFTLKIRSTKLEDSAMYFCASTERGWDYGYTFGSGTRLTVV.

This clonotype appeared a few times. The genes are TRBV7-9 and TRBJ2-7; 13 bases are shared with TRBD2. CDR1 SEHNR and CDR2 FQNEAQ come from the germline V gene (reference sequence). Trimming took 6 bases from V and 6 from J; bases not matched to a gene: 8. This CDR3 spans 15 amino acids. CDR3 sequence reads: CASSSPGLAGSEQYF. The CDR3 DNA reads TGTGCCAGCAGTTCACCGGGACTAGCGGGGAGCGAGCAGTACTTC.

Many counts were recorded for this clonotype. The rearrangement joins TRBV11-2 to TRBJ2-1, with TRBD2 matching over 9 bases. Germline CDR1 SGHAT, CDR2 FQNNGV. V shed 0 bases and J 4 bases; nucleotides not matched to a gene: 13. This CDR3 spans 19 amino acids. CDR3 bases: TGTGCCAGCAGCTTAGATCATGTTCGAGCGGGGGGTTTTTACAATGAGCAGTTCTTC. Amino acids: CASSLDHVRAGGFYNEQFF.

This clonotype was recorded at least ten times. For the CDR3, the DNA is TGTGCCAGCACGGGGGCGAACACAGATACGCAGTATTTT. Encoded protein: CASTGANTDTQYF. This chain joins TRBV7-9 and TRBJ2-3, with D tentatively TRBD1 or TRBD2 (6 bases each). V was trimmed by 7 bases and J by 2 bases, leaving 10 bases between them. The CDR3 length is 13 residues. The germline gives CDR1 SEHNR, CDR2 FQNEAQ (reference sequence).

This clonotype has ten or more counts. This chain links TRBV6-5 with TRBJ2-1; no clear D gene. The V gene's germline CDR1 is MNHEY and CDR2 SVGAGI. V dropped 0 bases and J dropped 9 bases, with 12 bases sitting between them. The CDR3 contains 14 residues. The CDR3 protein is CASSYSKTNGEQFF. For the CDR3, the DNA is TGTGCCAGCAGTTACTCTAAAACTAACGGTGAGCAGTTCTTC.

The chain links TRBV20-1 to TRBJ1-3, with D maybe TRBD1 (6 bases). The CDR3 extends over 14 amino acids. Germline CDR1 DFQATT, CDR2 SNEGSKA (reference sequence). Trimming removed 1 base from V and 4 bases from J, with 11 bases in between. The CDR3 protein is CSARVQGPGNTIYF. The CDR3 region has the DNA TGCAGTGCTAGAGTGCAGGGGCCCGGAAACACCATATATTTT.

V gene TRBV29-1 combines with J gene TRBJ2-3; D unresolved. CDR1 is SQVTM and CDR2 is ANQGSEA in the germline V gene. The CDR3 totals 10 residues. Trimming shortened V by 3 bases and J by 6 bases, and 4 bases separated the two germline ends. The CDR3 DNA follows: TGCAGCGTTGATCTGGATACGCAGTATTTT. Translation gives CSVDLDTQYF.

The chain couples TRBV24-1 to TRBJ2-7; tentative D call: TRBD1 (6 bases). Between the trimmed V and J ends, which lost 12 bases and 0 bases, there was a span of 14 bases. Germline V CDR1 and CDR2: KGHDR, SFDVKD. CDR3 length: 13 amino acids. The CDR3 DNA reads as TGTGCCGTGGGAAGGGGGAACTCCTACGAGCAGTACTTC. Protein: CAVGRGNSYEQYF.

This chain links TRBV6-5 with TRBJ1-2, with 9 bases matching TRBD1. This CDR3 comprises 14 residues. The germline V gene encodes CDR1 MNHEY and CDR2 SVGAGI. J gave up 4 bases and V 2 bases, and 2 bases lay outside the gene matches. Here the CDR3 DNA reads TGTGCCAGCAGTTACGGGGGACAGGGCTATGGCTACACCTTC. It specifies CASSYGGQGYGYTF.

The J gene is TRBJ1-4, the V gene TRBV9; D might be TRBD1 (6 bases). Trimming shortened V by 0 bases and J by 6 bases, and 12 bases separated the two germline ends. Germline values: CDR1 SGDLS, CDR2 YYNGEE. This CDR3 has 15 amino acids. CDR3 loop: CASSVGGRGHEKLFF. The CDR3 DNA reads TGTGCCAGCAGCGTAGGGGGCAGGGGCCATGAAAAACTGTTTTTT.

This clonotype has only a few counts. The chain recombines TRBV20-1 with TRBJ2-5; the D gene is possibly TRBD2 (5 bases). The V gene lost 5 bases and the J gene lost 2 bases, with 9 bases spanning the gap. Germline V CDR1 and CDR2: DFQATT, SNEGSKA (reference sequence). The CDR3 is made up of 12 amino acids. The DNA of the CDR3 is TGCAGTGCTGGTGGACTGCAAGAGACCCAGTACTTC. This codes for CSAGGLQETQYF.